One sample yielded the 15 T cell receptor beta chains listed below, sequenced in a study of blood T cell repertoires in COVID-19 (dated by TCRdb to 2019 to 2021). The protocol used for the library was the immunoSEQ multiplex PCR assay. The immuneACCESS repertoire file appears here via TCRdb, limited to in-frame rearrangements. These files lack a portion of the clones; in checked studies, under half of the deficit traces to unresolved V genes, and the cause of the others is not known. For this sample there are more than 110,000 clones; 80% to 90% appear just once. Together, the top ten hold around 3.2% of the sample. Input material: peripheral blood. The receptors here all came from a man between 60 and 75 years old with active or convalescent COVID-19.

This clone was observed a few times. The J gene is TRBJ2-7, the V gene TRBV5-1; tentatively, D is TRBD1 (6 bases). The CDR3 is made up of 13 amino acids. The V gene lost 4 bases and the J gene lost 0 bases, with 8 bases spanning the gap. From germline, CDR1 is SGHRS and CDR2 YFSETQ. CDR3 region: CASSGDNSYEQYF. CDR3 DNA sequence: TGCGCCAGCAGCGGGGACAACTCCTACGAGCAGTACTTC.

This CDR3 is CASSFDRGDTGELFF. The CDR3 DNA reads as TGTGCCAGCAGCTTCGACAGGGGAGACACCGGGGAGCTGTTTTTT. The rearrangement joins TRBV11-1 to TRBJ2-2; 8 positions agree with TRBD1. The CDR3 has 15 residues. Germline CDR1 SGHAT, CDR2 FQDESV (reference sequence). Trimming removed 3 bases from V and 3 bases from J; junction bases left unmatched: 3.

The CDR3 spells CASSPGTGTDTQYF. CDR3 DNA sequence: TGTGCCAGCTCACCCGGGACAGGGACAGATACGCAGTATTTT. The V call is TRBV18, the J call TRBJ2-3, with 9 bases fitting TRBD1. Germline values: CDR1 KGHSH, CDR2 LQKENI. The CDR3 is 14 amino acids. Germline trimming cut 3 bases from V and 3 bases from J; bases unmatched to any gene: 1. The full variable domain, its missing parts supplied by reference TRBV18 and TRBJ2-3, is NAGVMQNPRHLVRRRGQEARLRCSPMKGHSHVYWYRQLPEEGLKFMVYLQKENIIDESGMPKERFSAEFPKEGPSILRIQQVVRGDSAAYFCASSPGTGTDTQYFGPGTRLTVL.

The sample holds one count of this clone. This chain uses TRBV28 with TRBJ1-1, with 7 bases aligning to TRBD1. The CDR3 extends over 12 amino acids. Germline loops: CDR1 MDHEN, CDR2 SYDVKM. Trimming removed 6 bases from V and 4 bases from J; junction bases left unmatched: 2. The CDR3 DNA follows: TGTGCCAGCAGGCAGGGGGGCACTGAAGCTTTCTTT. Amino acid sequence: CASRQGGTEAFF.

The J gene is TRBJ1-2, the V gene TRBV15; 7 bases line up with TRBD1. Germline values: CDR1 LNHNV, CDR2 YYDKDF (reference sequence). The CDR3 extends over 17 amino acids. The ends lost 5 bases at V and 0 bases at J; junction bases unmatched: 12. The CDR3 DNA reads as TGTGCCACCAGCGGAGCTGTCCGACAGGGAGCTAACTATGGCTACACCTTC. As protein: CATSGAVRQGANYGYTF.

The chain joins TRBV20-1 to TRBJ2-1; no reliable D call. CDR1 is DFQATT and CDR2 is SNEGSKA in the germline V gene (reference sequence). The V end lost 6 bases, the J end lost 9 bases, and 9 bases lay between the germline ends. This CDR3 region has 10 residues. The CDR3 here is CSALGGEQFF. CDR3 in DNA: TGCAGTGCCCTTGGCGGTGAGCAGTTCTTC.

V gene TRBV5-1 combines with J gene TRBJ2-2; 14 nucleotides align to TRBD2. Germline-derived CDR1 and CDR2 are SGHRS and YFSETQ. J gave up 5 bases and V 4 bases, and 4 bases lay outside the gene matches. The CDR3 length is 16 residues. DNA of the CDR3: TGCGCCAGCAGCCCGGGACTAGCGGGGGTTACCGGGGAGCTGTTTTTT. This sequence encodes CASSPGLAGVTGELFF.

This chain connects TRBV12-3 or TRBV12-4 to TRBJ1-2, with D unclear. Trimming took off 1 base at V and 7 bases at J, with 4 bases between the two ends. This CDR3 is 11 amino acids long. CDR3 region: CASSLDGGYTF. The CDR3 region has the DNA TGTGCCAGCAGTTTAGACGGTGGCTACACCTTC.

CDR3 sequence reads: CASSQELAANYEQFF. In DNA form, the CDR3 reads TGTGCCAGCAGCCAGGAACTAGCGGCTAATTATGAGCAGTTCTTC. The chain is built from TRBV4-2 and TRBJ2-1; 8 nucleotides match TRBD2. V lost 3 bases to trimming and J lost 8 bases; unmatched junction nucleotides: 9. The CDR3 sequence is 15 residues long. CDR1 is LGHNA and CDR2 is YNFKEQ in the germline V gene.

The chain recombines TRBV15 with TRBJ1-2; possible D gene TRBD1, 5 bases. The CDR3 is 15 residues long. Trimming removed 1 base from V and 1 base from J, with 10 bases in between. Germline values: CDR1 LNHNV, CDR2 YYDKDF (reference sequence). The DNA of the CDR3 is TGTGCCACCAGCAGAGGAGGCGGGGGTAACTATGGCTACACCTTC. Its protein is CATSRGGGGNYGYTF. Looking up the rest from reference TRBV15 and TRBJ1-2 gives the full variable domain: DAMVIQNPRYQVTQFGKPVTLSCSQTLNHNVMYWYQQKSSQAPKLLFHYYDKDFNNEADTPDNFQSRRPNTSFCFLDIRSPGLGDTAMYLCATSRGGGGNYGYTFGSGTRLTVV.

This clone was detected once. The V gene is TRBV7-6, the J gene TRBJ2-3, with D possibly TRBD2 on 5 matching bases. V was cut by 4 bases and J by 1 base, with 6 bases left in between. The CDR3 covers 13 residues. Germline V gene data show CDR1 as SGHVS and CDR2 as FNYEAQ. CDR3 DNA: TGTGCCAGCAGCTCGGAGGGCACAGATACGCAGTATTTT. Translation gives CASSSEGTDTQYF.

The V call is TRBV11-2, the J call TRBJ1-2; D is possibly TRBD1 (6 bases). This CDR3 contains 13 residues. With 1 base removed from V and 8 bases from J, the gap between germline ends came to 11 bases. Germline CDR1 SGHAT, CDR2 FQNNGV. The DNA for the CDR3 is TGTGCCAGCAGCTTAGGGGAGGGGACAGGCTACACCTTC. Encoded protein: CASSLGEGTGYTF. Based on the CDR3 plus reference TRBV11-2 and TRBJ1-2, the full variable domain is EAGVAQSPRYKIIEKRQSVAFWCNPISGHATLYWYQQILGQGPKLLIQFQNNGVVDDSQLPKDRFSAERLKGVDSTLKIQPAKLEDSAVYLCASSLGEGTGYTFGSGTRLTVV.

The chain uses TRBV6-4 and TRBJ2-3; the match to TRBD2 covers 7 bases. In germline, CDR1 is MRHNA, CDR2 SNTAGT. The CDR3 length is 16 residues. Losses at the gene ends were 2 bases for V and 5 bases for J; bases not matched to a gene: 10. The CDR3, as DNA: TGTGCCAGCAGTGACGGGGCGGGGACTACCGGAGATACGCAGTATTTT. It encodes CASSDGAGTTGDTQYF.

The V gene is TRBV7-2, the J gene TRBJ2-2; D possibly corresponds to TRBD2 (7 bases). The germline V gene encodes CDR1 SGHTA and CDR2 FQGNSA. V dropped 7 bases and J dropped 7 bases, with 16 bases sitting between them. The CDR3 contains 14 residues. CDR3 region: CASTRGGPLGELFF. Here the CDR3 DNA reads TGTGCCAGCACCCGCGGGGGCCCGCTCGGGGAGCTGTTTTTT. The full variable domain, completed using reference TRBV7-2 and TRBJ2-2, is GAGVSQSPSNKVTEKGKDVELRCDPISGHTALYWYRQSLGQGLEFLIYFQGNSAPDKSGLPSDRFSAERTGGSVSTLTIQRTQQEDSAVYLCASTRGGPLGELFFGEGSRLTVL.

The V call is TRBV28, the J call TRBJ1-6, with D possibly being TRBD1 (5 bases). The CDR3 extends over 13 amino acids. Per germline, CDR1 MDHEN and CDR2 SYDVKM. Trimming removed 3 bases from V and 9 bases from J, with 9 bases in between. The CDR3 DNA sequence: TGTGCCAGCAGTTTCCAGGGATCTTCACCCCTCCACTTT. Translating gives CASSFQGSSPLHF.